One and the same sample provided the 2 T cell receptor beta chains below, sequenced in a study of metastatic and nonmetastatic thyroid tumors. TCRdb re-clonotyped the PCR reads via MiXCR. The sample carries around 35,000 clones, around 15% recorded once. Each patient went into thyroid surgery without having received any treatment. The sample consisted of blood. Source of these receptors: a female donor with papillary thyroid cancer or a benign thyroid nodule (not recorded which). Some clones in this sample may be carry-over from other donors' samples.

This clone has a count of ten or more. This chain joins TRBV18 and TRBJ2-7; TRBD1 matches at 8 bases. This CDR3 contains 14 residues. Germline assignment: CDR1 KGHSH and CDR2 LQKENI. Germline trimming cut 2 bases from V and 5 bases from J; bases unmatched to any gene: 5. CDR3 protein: CASSPSTGGNEQYF. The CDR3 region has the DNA TGTGCCAGCTCACCATCCACAGGGGGGAACGAGCAGTACTTC. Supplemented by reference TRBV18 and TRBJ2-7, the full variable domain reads NAGVMQNPRHLVRRRGQEARLRCSPMKGHSHVYWYRQLPEEGLKFMVYLQKENIIDESGMPKERFSAEFPKEGPSILRIQQVVRGDSAAYFCASSPSTGGNEQYFGPGTRLTVT.

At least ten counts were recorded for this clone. DNA of the CDR3: TGTGCCAGCGGTCTAGCGGGAGGAATGCGAGAGACCCAGTACTTC. Its protein product is CASGLAGGMRETQYF. The rearrangement joins TRBV2 to TRBJ2-5; 11 bases are shared with TRBD2. The trim removed 8 bases at V and 4 bases at J, leaving 9 bases unmatched. CDR1 is SNHLY, CDR2 FYNNEI, per germline. The CDR3 extends over 15 amino acids.